This T cell receptor (beta chain) was sequenced for a study of shared clonotypes between healthy human individuals. Background on the study: Two women and three men aged 18 to 49 made up the donors. Three plates were used per donor for CD4 naive, three for CD4 memory, two for CD8 naive and one for CD8 memory.

Trimming removed 6 bases from V and 3 bases from J, with 15 bases in between. The CDR3 runs to 14 residues. The V gene's germline CDR1 is SGHKS and CDR2 YYEKEE (reference sequence). Subsets obtained from CD4+ cells comprised CD45RA+ naive and CD45RA-negative memory cells. Genomic DNA of each subset was evenly split across several immunoSEQ plates. The repertoire was sequenced with immunoSEQ multiplex PCR; TCRdb's copy has only in-frame clones and lacks some. Of about 1 million clones listed, about 76% are singletons. The specimen sequenced was memory CD4+ T cells sorted from blood. Subset in this sample: CD45RA-negative fraction. V usage is TRBV5-5 and J usage is TRBJ1-2; D may be TRBD1 (6 bases). The origin of this receptor is a man between 18 and 35 years old in good health. The CDR3 bases are TGTGCCAGCACCCCCGCAGGGGAGTACTATGGCTACACCTTC. Translation gives CASTPAGEYYGYTF.